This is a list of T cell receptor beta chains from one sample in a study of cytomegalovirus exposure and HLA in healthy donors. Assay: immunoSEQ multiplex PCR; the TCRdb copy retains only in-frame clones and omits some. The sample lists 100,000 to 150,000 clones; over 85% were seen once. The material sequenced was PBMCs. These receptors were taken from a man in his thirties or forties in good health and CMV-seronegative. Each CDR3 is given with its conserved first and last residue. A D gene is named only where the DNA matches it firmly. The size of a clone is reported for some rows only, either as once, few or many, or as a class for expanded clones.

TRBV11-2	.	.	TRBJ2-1	CASSPGLDYNEQFF	TGTGCCAGCAGCCCTGGACTCGACTACAATGAGCAGTTCTTC
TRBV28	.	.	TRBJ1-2	CASSLVRSNPYGYTF	TGTGCCAGCAGTTTAGTCAGGTCCAACCCCTATGGCTACACCTTC
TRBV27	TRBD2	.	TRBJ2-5	CASAWTSGGVFQETQYF	TGTGCCAGCGCCTGGACTAGCGGGGGTGTATTCCAAGAGACCCAGTACTTC
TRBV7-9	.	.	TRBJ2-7	CASSFLGATGSLPYEQYF	TGTGCCAGCAGCTTTCTTGGCGCTACAGGGAGTCTCCCTTACGAGCAGTACTTC
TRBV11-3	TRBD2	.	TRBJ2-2	CASRGGAGELFF	TGTGCCAGCAGGGGGGGGGCCGGGGAGCTGTTTTTT
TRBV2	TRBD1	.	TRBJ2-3	CASSEGLYRGGQYF	TGTGCCAGCAGTGAAGGCCTTTACAGGGGCGGGCAGTATTTT
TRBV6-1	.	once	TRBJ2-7	CASSLGQSASDEQYF	TGTGCCAGCAGCCTCGGACAGTCCGCGTCGGACGAGCAGTACTTC
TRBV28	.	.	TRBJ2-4	CATRSGINIQYF	TGTGCCACCCGGTCCGGTATAAACATTCAGTACTTC
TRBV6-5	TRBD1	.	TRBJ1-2	CASSYSRTGGGYSYTF	TGTGCCAGCAGTTACTCCCGGACAGGGGGCGGCTATAGCTACACCTTC
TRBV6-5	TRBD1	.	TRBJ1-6	CASSNDRANSPLHF	TGTGCCAGCAGTAACGACAGGGCCAATTCACCCCTCCACTTT
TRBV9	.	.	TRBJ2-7	CASSVGSESSYEQYF	TGTGCCAGCAGCGTAGGGAGCGAGAGCTCCTACGAGCAGTACTTC
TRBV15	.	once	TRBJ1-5	CATSRGSGYSNQPQHF	TGTGCCACCAGCAGAGGATCGGGGTATAGCAATCAGCCCCAGCATTTT
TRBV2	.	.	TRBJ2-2	CASSEPPGDGELFF	TGTGCCAGCAGTGAACCCCCGGGGGACGGGGAGCTGTTTTTT
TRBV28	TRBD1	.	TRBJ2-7	CASRVGQGPYEQYF	TGTGCCAGCAGGGTTGGACAGGGCCCCTACGAGCAGTACTTC
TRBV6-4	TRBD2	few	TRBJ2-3	CASSEGGTSGADTQYF	TGTGCCAGCAGTGAAGGGGGGACTAGCGGGGCAGATACGCAGTATTTT
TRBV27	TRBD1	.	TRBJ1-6	CASRGDSANSPLHF	TGTGCCAGCAGGGGGGACAGCGCTAATTCACCCCTCCACTTT
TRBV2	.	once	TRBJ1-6	CASSERWGVSYNSPLHF	TGTGCCAGCAGTGAAAGGTGGGGGGTCTCCTATAATTCACCCCTCCACTTT
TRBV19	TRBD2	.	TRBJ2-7	CASSSNSGGEQYF	TGTGCCAGTAGCTCCAACTCGGGGGGCGAGCAGTACTTC
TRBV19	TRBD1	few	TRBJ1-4	CASSKQGPNEKLFF	TGTGCCAGTAGTAAACAGGGGCCGAATGAAAAACTGTTTTTT
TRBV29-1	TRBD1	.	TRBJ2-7	CSSRDSSYEQYF	TGCAGCTCAAGGGACAGTTCCTACGAGCAGTACTTC
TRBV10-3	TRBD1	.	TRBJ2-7	CAIGGQDRSYEQYF	TGTGCCATCGGGGGACAGGACCGTTCCTACGAGCAGTACTTC
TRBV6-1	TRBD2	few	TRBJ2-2	CASSDGRGSAGGSFTGELFF	TGTGCCAGCAGTGATGGGCGAGGCTCGGCGGGGGGCTCATTCACCGGGGAGCTGTTTTTT
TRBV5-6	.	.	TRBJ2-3	CASSFWGDGADTQYF	TGTGCCAGCAGCTTTTGGGGGGATGGCGCAGATACGCAGTATTTT
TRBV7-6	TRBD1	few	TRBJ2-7	CASSLGDRGSYEQYF	TGTGCCAGCAGCTTAGGGGACAGGGGTTCCTACGAGCAGTACTTC
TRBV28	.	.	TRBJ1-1	CASSLSGETTEAFF	TGTGCCAGCAGTTTATCAGGGGAGACCACTGAAGCTTTCTTT
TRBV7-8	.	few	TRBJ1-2	CASSLGSAGYGYTF	TGTGCCAGCAGCTTAGGGTCGGCAGGCTATGGCTACACCTTC
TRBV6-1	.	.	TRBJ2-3	CASSQGGGIGTDTQYF	TGTGCCAGCAGTCAAGGGGGCGGGATTGGGACAGATACGCAGTATTTT
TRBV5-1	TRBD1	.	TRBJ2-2	CASSYRTGVGELFF	TGCGCCAGCAGCTACCGGACAGGGGTCGGGGAGCTGTTTTTT
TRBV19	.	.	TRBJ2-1	CASSILGTYNEQFF	TGTGCCAGTAGTATACTCGGGACCTACAATGAGCAGTTCTTC
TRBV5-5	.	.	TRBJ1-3	CASSLPDNGRGTIYF	TGTGCCAGCAGCTTGCCGGACAACGGGCGGGGCACCATATATTTT
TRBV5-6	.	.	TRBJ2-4	CASSFGRVGKNIQYF	TGTGCCAGCAGCTTCGGTAGAGTTGGCAAAAACATTCAGTACTTC
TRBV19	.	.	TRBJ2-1	CASSISVSYNEQFF	TGTGCCAGTAGTATTAGCGTCTCCTACAATGAGCAGTTCTTC
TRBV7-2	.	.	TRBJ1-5	CASSPGLYSNQPQHF	TGTGCCAGCAGCCCGGGACTTTATAGCAATCAGCCCCAGCATTTT
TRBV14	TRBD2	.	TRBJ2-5	CASSRSGGETQYF	TGTGCCAGCAGCCGTAGCGGGGGAGAGACCCAGTACTTC
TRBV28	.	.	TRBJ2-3	CASSPTGMRDAQYF	TGTGCCAGCAGCCCCACGGGGATGAGGGATGCGCAGTATTTT
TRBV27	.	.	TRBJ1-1	CASSFSVNTEAFF	TGTGCCAGCAGTTTTTCTGTGAACACTGAAGCTTTCTTT
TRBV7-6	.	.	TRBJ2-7	CASSLGFGQGYSYEQYF	TGTGCCAGCAGCTTGGGATTCGGGCAGGGCTATTCCTACGAGCAGTACTTC
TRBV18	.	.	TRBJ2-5	CASSPRESQETQYF	TGTGCCAGCTCACCACGAGAGTCCCAAGAGACCCAGTACTTC
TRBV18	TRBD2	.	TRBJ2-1	CASSARTSGGYNEQFF	TGTGCCAGCTCAGCCCGGACTAGCGGGGGTTACAATGAGCAGTTCTTC
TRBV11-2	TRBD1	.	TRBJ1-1	CASSTRGPDTEAFF	TGTGCCAGCAGCACCAGGGGGCCGGACACTGAAGCTTTCTTT
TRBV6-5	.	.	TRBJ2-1	CASSYSPSETYNEQFF	TGTGCCAGCAGTTACTCCCCTAGCGAGACATACAATGAGCAGTTCTTC
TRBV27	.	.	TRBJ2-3	CARNIRGSTDTQYF	TGTGCCAGAAACATTCGGGGATCCACAGATACGCAGTATTTT
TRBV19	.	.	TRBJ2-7	CASSRGSGGAYEQYF	TGTGCCAGTAGTCGTGGTAGTGGCGGTGCATACGAGCAGTACTTC